This T cell receptor (beta chain) was sequenced during a study of cytomegalovirus exposure and HLA in healthy donors. Study-level points and caveats: Judged likely to be a sequencing artifact was a cluster of highly shared sequence variants. A later analysis associated roughly 15,000 TCR beta sequences with HLA alleles at a 0.05 false discovery rate.

As for this clone: Its antigen is not identified.

V shed 10 bases and J 3 bases; nucleotides not matched to a gene: 17. CDR1 and CDR2 from the germline V gene are SGDLS and YYNGEE. The CDR3 is 16 amino acids. The PCR employed 60 Vbeta primers together with 13 Jbeta primers. Clones were sequenced by immunoSEQ multiplex PCR, and TCRdb holds only the in-frame ones, with some missing. The table lists over 150,000 clones, more than 70% of them singletons. The source of this sequence is a male donor in good health and CMV-seronegative. Sequences were obtained from PBMCs. The chain joins TRBV9 to TRBJ2-5; 8 positions match TRBD2. The CDR3 here is CAGRGDRPKREETQYF. CDR3 sequence (DNA): TGTGCCGGGCGGGGGGATCGTCCCAAAAGAGAAGAGACCCAGTACTTC.